The clone carrying this TCR beta chain showed up many times. Antigen: not known. From the 5' RACE reads, TCRdb called clonotypes with MiXCR, one entry per CDR3 protein. The data hold around 140,000 distinct CDR3 sequences, with just over 6.5% observed a single time. The germline V and J ends were trimmed by 2 bases and 0 bases, with 8 bases remaining between them. The CDR3 sequence is 14 residues long. From germline, CDR1 is MNHEY and CDR2 SVGAGI. The data belong to a study of T cells after yellow fever vaccination. Study conclusions and caveats: Abundant bulk-population clonotypes could contaminate the FACS-sorted repertoires. The secondary response was weaker but peaked faster, day 5 versus 15.

The specimen was CD4+ T cells sorted from PBMCs, collected 10 days after the yellow fever booster vaccination. The receptor was derived from a man aged 25-45 years who received the YFV17D yellow fever vaccine. The J gene is TRBJ2-7, the V gene TRBV6-5; TRBD2 is a possible D gene (6 bases). The CDR3 sequence: CASSYGGTSYEQYF. CDR3 nucleotides: TGTGCCAGCAGTTACGGCGGGACCTCCTACGAGCAGTACTTC.